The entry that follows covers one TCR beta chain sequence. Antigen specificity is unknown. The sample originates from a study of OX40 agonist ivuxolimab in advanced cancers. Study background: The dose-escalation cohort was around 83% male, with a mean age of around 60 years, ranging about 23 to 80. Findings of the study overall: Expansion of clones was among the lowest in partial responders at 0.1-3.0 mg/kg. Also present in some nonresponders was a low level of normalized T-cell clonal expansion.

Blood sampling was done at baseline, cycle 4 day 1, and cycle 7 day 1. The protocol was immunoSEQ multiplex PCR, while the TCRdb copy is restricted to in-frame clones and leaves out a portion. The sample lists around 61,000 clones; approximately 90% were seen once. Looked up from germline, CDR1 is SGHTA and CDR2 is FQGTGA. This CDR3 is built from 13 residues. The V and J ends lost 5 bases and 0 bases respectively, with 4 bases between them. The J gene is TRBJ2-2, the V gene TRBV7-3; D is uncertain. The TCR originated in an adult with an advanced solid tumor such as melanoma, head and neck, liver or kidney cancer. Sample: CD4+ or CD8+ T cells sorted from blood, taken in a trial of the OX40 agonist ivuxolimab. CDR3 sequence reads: CASSQSNTGELFF. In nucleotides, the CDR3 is TGTGCCAGCAGCCAATCGAACACCGGGGAGCTGTTTTTT.